This is a list of T cell receptor beta chains from one sample in a study of T cells in Graves' hyperthyroidism and ophthalmopathy. MiXCR was run by TCRdb on the multiplex PCR reads, yielding one entry per CDR3 protein. Among hundreds of thousands of distinct CDR3 sequences listed, approximately 25% were seen once. The sample taken for sequencing was blood. These receptors originate from a man over 45 with Graves' hyperthyroidism. CDR3s include the opening cysteine and the closing phenylalanine or tryptophan. A D gene is named only where the DNA matches it firmly. Some rows have no size entry. The others give once, few or many, or a class for an expanded clone.

CDR3aa | CDR3nt | abundance | j_gene | v_gene | d_gene
CATSDPGSMQETQYF | TGTGCCACCAGTGATCCGGGCAGCATGCAAGAGACCCAGTACTTC | many | TRBJ2-5 | TRBV24-1 | .
CASSLLSRGDTEAFF | TGTGCCAGCAGTTTATTGTCGCGGGGCGACACTGAAGCTTTCTTT | many | TRBJ1-1 | TRBV28 | .
CASGRVGSTEAFF | TGCGCCAGCGGCAGGGTAGGTAGCACTGAAGCTTTCTTT | . | TRBJ1-1 | TRBV5-1 | .
CASTPGGRTDTQYF | TGTGCCAGCACCCCCGGTGGGCGCACAGATACGCAGTATTTT | many | TRBJ2-3 | TRBV6-1 | .
CASSIGEGGNQPQHF | TGTGCCAGTAGTATAGGCGAAGGGGGCAATCAGCCCCAGCATTTT | few | TRBJ1-5 | TRBV19 | .
CSVEGSGRTQYF | TGCAGCGTTGAAGGGTCGGGGCGGACCCAGTACTTC | few | TRBJ2-5 | TRBV29-1 | .
CSAGREALQETQYF | TGCAGTGCTGGCCGGGAGGCCCTCCAAGAGACCCAGTACTTC | . | TRBJ2-5 | TRBV20-1 | TRBD2
CASSLGWREYLTDTQYF | TGTGCCAGCAGTTTAGGGTGGCGGGAGTACCTCACAGATACGCAGTATTTT | many | TRBJ2-3 | TRBV28 | TRBD2
CASSSLASTDTQYF | TGTGCCAGCAGTTCACTGGCTAGCACAGATACGCAGTATTTT | many | TRBJ2-3 | TRBV12-3/TRBV12-4 | .
CASSSGHAYTEAFF | TGTGCCAGCAGCTCAGGACATGCATACACTGAAGCTTTCTTT | few | TRBJ1-1 | TRBV27 | .
CASSFLQGQGANGYTF | TGTGCCAGTAGCTTCCTACAGGGACAGGGGGCTAATGGCTACACCTTC | . | TRBJ1-2 | TRBV19 | TRBD1
CASSSFQGAPEAFF | TGTGCCAGCAGTTCCTTCCAGGGGGCCCCTGAAGCTTTCTTT | . | TRBJ1-1 | TRBV12-3/TRBV12-4 | TRBD1
CTSSIGQGAETQYF | TGTACCAGTAGTATCGGACAGGGGGCGGAGACCCAGTACTTC | . | TRBJ2-5 | TRBV19 | TRBD1
CASGLKTGSSYNEQFF | TGTGCTAGTGGTTTAAAAACAGGGAGCTCCTACAATGAGCAGTTCTTC | . | TRBJ2-1 | TRBV12-5 | .
CASSSPVGTEAFF | TGTGCCAGCTCGTCCCCGGTCGGGACTGAAGCTTTCTTT | many | TRBJ1-1 | TRBV18 | .
CSARDPGGQGSDTQYF | TGCAGTGCTAGAGATCCCGGGGGACAGGGATCAGATACGCAGTATTTT | . | TRBJ2-3 | TRBV20-1 | TRBD1
CASSLTDSSTAFF | TGTGCCAGCAGCTTAACGGACAGCTCCACAGCTTTCTTT | . | TRBJ1-1 | TRBV7-3 | .
CAWSPTNYEQYF | TGTGCCTGGAGTCCCACAAACTACGAGCAGTACTTC | many | TRBJ2-7 | TRBV30 | .
CSATDRFSYNEQFF | TGCAGTGCTACCGACCGATTCTCCTACAATGAGCAGTTCTTC | . | TRBJ2-1 | TRBV20-1 | .
CASRSSQGPDTQYF | TGTGCCAGCAGATCCTCCCAGGGTCCAGATACGCAGTATTTT | . | TRBJ2-3 | TRBV6-1 | .
CASSPGGTGGGRSNQPQHF | TGCGCCAGCAGCCCGGGAGGGACAGGGGGGGGTCGGAGCAATCAGCCCCAGCATTTT | once | TRBJ1-5 | TRBV5-1 | TRBD1
CASNQGAEGYTF | TGTGCCAGCAACCAGGGGGCGGAGGGCTACACCTTC | . | TRBJ1-2 | TRBV6-1 | TRBD1
CASSLGSGSGTDTQYF | TGTGCCAGCAGCTTGGGATCCGGGAGTGGCACAGATACGCAGTATTTT | few | TRBJ2-3 | TRBV5-4 | .
CASSEARGETQYF | TGTGCCAGCAGTGAAGCCCGAGGAGAGACCCAGTACTTC | many | TRBJ2-5 | TRBV2 | .
CSARDVLAGNNEQFF | TGCAGTGCTAGAGATGTACTAGCGGGGAACAATGAGCAGTTCTTC | few | TRBJ2-1 | TRBV20-1 | TRBD2
CASSEITPFSGANVLTF | TGTGCCAGCAGTGAAATCACCCCCTTCTCTGGGGCCAACGTCCTGACTTTC | once | TRBJ2-6 | TRBV2 | .
CASSLARRGGYTF | TGTGCCAGCAGCTTGGCCCGGCGAGGTGGCTACACCTTC | . | TRBJ1-2 | TRBV11-3 | .